These 18 T cell receptor beta chains came from one sample sequenced in a study of cytomegalovirus exposure and HLA in healthy donors. Generated by immunoSEQ multiplex PCR, the TCRdb table keeps only in-frame clones and is missing some. The sample holds approximately 90,000 clones; 96% are singletons and the top ten take 0.6% to 0.85%. Sequencing input: PBMCs. These receptors originate from a man aged 18 to 35 in good health and CMV-seronegative.

This chain joins TRBV28 and TRBJ2-1; TRBD2 matches at 9 bases. The CDR3 runs to 16 residues. Germline CDR1 reads MDHEN; CDR2 reads SYDVKM. The ends lost 1 base at V and 5 bases at J; junction bases unmatched: 6. CDR3 DNA: TGTGCCAGCAGTTTATCCGGGGCGGGAGGGGACAATGAGCAGTTCTTC. Amino acids: CASSLSGAGGDNEQFF.

This chain connects TRBV6-6 to TRBJ1-1; TRBD1 agrees at 10 bases. CDR3 size: 14 residues. Germline V gives CDR1 MNHNY, CDR2 SVGAGI (reference sequence). The junction had 12 bases not matched to a gene; V was cut back by 7 bases and J by 10 bases. CDR3 coding DNA: TGTGCCAGCACCATAAGGACAGGGGGTTATCGAGCTTTCTTT. This encodes CASTIRTGGYRAFF.

The J gene is TRBJ2-3, the V gene TRBV27; 9 bases line up with TRBD2. V trimming: 2 bases; J trimming: 3 bases; junction bases outside the gene matches: 3. Germline CDR1 MNHEY, CDR2 SMNVEV (reference sequence). The CDR3 has 15 amino acids. CDR3 DNA: TGTGCCAGCAGTTTACGTAGCGGGAGTACAGATACGCAGTATTTT. As protein: CASSLRSGSTDTQYF.

This chain links TRBV5-6 with TRBJ2-3; 16 bases are a match to TRBD2. There are 18 residues in the CDR3. Germline V gives CDR1 SGHDT, CDR2 YYEEEE. The V gene end was trimmed by 4 bases and the J gene end by 3 bases; junction bases not matched to a gene: 8. CDR3 DNA sequence: TGTGCCAGCAGCCACGGGACTAGCGGGAGGGTTGGGACAGATACGCAGTATTTT. Translating it yields CASSHGTSGRVGTDTQYF. The full variable domain, with the rest looked up from reference TRBV5-6 and TRBJ2-3, is DAGVTQSPTHLIKTRGQQVTLRCSPKSGHDTVSWYQQALGQGPQFIFQYYEEEERQRGNFPDRFSGHQFPNYSSELNVNALLLGDSALYLCASSHGTSGRVGTDTQYFGPGTRLTVL.

This chain joins TRBV5-1 and TRBJ2-7, with 10 bases aligning to TRBD2. Germline values: CDR1 SGHRS, CDR2 YFSETQ. This CDR3 spans 17 amino acids. The V and J ends lost 0 bases and 4 bases, in that order; junction bases with no gene match: 10. CDR3 sequence reads: CASSLVSLAGVCYEQYV. DNA of the CDR3: TGCGCCAGCAGCTTGGTTAGTCTAGCGGGAGTTTGTTACGAGCAGTACGTC.

V usage is TRBV18 and J usage is TRBJ1-1, with 10 positions matching TRBD1. V lost 2 bases and J lost 3; bases outside the gene matches: 6. The CDR3 has 16 residues. Germline CDR1 reads KGHSH; CDR2 reads LQKENI. Here the CDR3 reads CASSPSGGTGDTEAFF. The CDR3 DNA reads TGTGCCAGCTCACCATCTGGGGGGACAGGGGACACTGAAGCTTTCTTT.

The V and J genes are TRBV19 and TRBJ1-4; 7 bases align to TRBD1. The CDR3 spans 15 residues. Germline lookup yields CDR1 LNHDA and CDR2 SQIVND (reference sequence). V lost 5 bases and J lost 7; bases outside the gene matches: 10. The CDR3 region has the DNA TGTGCCAGTAGTGGAGGGGGCGCGATCGGTGAAAAACTGTTTTTT. Amino acids: CASSGGGAIGEKLFF.

This sequence joins TRBV27 and TRBJ2-2, with 7 bases fitting TRBD1. The junction had 17 bases not matched to a gene; V was cut back by 5 bases and J by 5 bases. CDR1 MNHEY and CDR2 SMNVEV come from the germline V gene (reference sequence). CDR3 length: 18 residues. The CDR3 region is CASSPPTGTVIVTGELFF. The CDR3, as DNA: TGTGCCAGCAGTCCACCAACTGGGACAGTAATAGTAACCGGGGAGCTGTTTTTT.

This chain uses TRBV4-1 with TRBJ2-1; D is ambiguous. Germline CDR1 is MGHRA and CDR2 is YSYEKL. Trimming stripped 1 base from V and 5 bases from J, with 9 bases between. CDR3 length: 14 residues. Here the CDR3 DNA reads TGCGCCAGCAGCCAAGTCTATTCCAACAATGAGCAGTTCTTC. Its protein is CASSQVYSNNEQFF.

This rearrangement joins TRBV30 to TRBJ1-2; D ambiguous. Germline V gives CDR1 GTSNPN, CDR2 SVGIG (reference sequence). Trimming took off 0 bases at V and 3 bases at J, with 5 bases between the two ends. The length of the CDR3 is 12 residues. The CDR3 region is CAWSVRDYGYTF. The DNA for the CDR3 is TGTGCCTGGAGTGTACGGGACTATGGCTACACCTTC.

The chain couples TRBV12-5 to TRBJ2-3; no clear D gene. V lost 2 bases and J lost 4, with 4 bases in between. Germline assignment: CDR1 LGHNT and CDR2 FRNRAP. The CDR3 is made up of 12 amino acids. CDR3 DNA sequence: TGTGCTAGTGGTTTGTCCGCAGATACGCAGTATTTT. This codes for CASGLSADTQYF.

This chain links TRBV7-9 with TRBJ1-1, with 8 positions matching TRBD1. Germline V gene data show CDR1 as SEHNR and CDR2 as FQNEAQ (reference sequence). V shed 5 bases and J 11 bases; nucleotides not matched to a gene: 4. The CDR3 sequence is 11 residues long. The DNA for the CDR3 is TGTGCCAGCAGCCGGGACAGGTTGGCTTTCTTT. Translation: CASSRDRLAFF.

J is TRBJ2-2 and V is TRBV7-2; 7 nucleotides line up with TRBD2. The germline V gene has CDR1 SGHTA and CDR2 FQGNSA. J was trimmed by 6 bases and V by 5 bases; bases with no gene match: 15. The CDR3 loop spans 17 amino acids. The DNA for the CDR3 is TGTGCCAGCAGCCCAAATCAGGCGGGAGCGAGCGCCGGGGAGCTGTTTTTT. It codes for CASSPNQAGASAGELFF.

The chain combines TRBV29-1 with TRBJ1-2, with D maybe TRBD1 (6 bases). CDR1 is SQVTM, CDR2 ANQGSEA, per germline. V lost 5 bases and J 6 bases, leaving 22 bases between the germline ends. The CDR3 has 15 residues. For the CDR3, the DNA is TGCAGCGTTTTAGATTGGGCAGGGGACGTAAATGGCTACACCTTC. It encodes CSVLDWAGDVNGYTF.

V and J are TRBV5-1 and TRBJ2-1; 7 bases line up with TRBD2. The trim removed 5 bases at V and 8 bases at J, leaving 22 bases unmatched. Germline assignment: CDR1 SGHRS and CDR2 YFSETQ. This CDR3 has 18 amino acids. The CDR3 DNA reads as TGCGCCAGCAGTTTGCTCCTTTGGCACCCACAGCGGGAAGATGAGCAGTTCTTC. This encodes CASSLLLWHPQREDEQFF.

J is TRBJ2-5 and V is TRBV7-8; a possible D gene is TRBD1 (5 bases). V was clipped by 4 bases and J by 1 base, with 16 bases between them. The CDR3 consists of 16 residues. Germline CDR1 and CDR2: SGHVS and FQNEAQ. CDR3 nucleotides: TGTGCCAGCAGCTCCCAGGGTATGGTTTTCCAAGAGACCCAGTACTTC. Translating it yields CASSSQGMVFQETQYF.

In this sample, this clone turned up once. The rearrangement links TRBV19 to TRBJ2-2; perhaps TRBD2 as D (5 bases). The germline V gene has CDR1 LNHDA and CDR2 SQIVND (reference sequence). This CDR3 is built from 16 residues. Trimming left V 3 bases short and J 5 bases short, with 16 bases between. CDR3 in amino acids: CASSMGSARVTGELFF. The CDR3 DNA reads as TGTGCCAGTAGTATGGGGTCAGCGAGGGTAACCGGGGAGCTGTTTTTT.

The CDR3, as DNA: TGTGCCAGCAGCTTCGTAGCGGGAGGAAACCAAGAGACCCAGTACTTC. It encodes CASSFVAGGNQETQYF. V and J are TRBV7-6 and TRBJ2-5; 10 bases fit TRBD2. Germline trimming cut 3 bases from V and 0 bases from J; bases unmatched to any gene: 4. Germline-derived CDR1 and CDR2 are SGHVS and FNYEAQ. The CDR3 is 16 amino acids.